This note documents a single TCR beta chain sequence. There are a few counts of this clonotype. It lacks a known antigen. Per-base quality was not reported, and no clone a single base away is much larger than it. Libraries came from PCR. DNA from cultured CD4+ T cells was subjected to TCR sequencing with the Oncomine TCR Beta short-read assay at the Johns Hopkins FTIC core. Genomic DNA was extracted from the cultured CD4+ T cells with the QIAamp micro DNA kit. Oncomine TCR Beta libraries made from cultured CD4+ T cells were pooled using unique dual indexes and sequenced on an Illumina iSeq 100. In the paper's pipeline: Non-productive sequences were removed, and CDR3s not starting with C, not ending with F or W, or shorter than 7 amino acids were discarded. Antigen-specific clonotypes were identified using the MANAFEST web application through comparison of peptide-stimulated wells with reference and other culture wells. For a clone to be called positive, the clone needed an FDR below 0.05, an odds ratio above 5, and a productive frequency above 0.1% in at least two of three replicate wells. A clonotype was classed as cross-reactive if the clonotype showed significant expansion both in SARS-CoV-2 spike wells and in at least one common cold coronavirus spike condition. Similarity between CDR3 sequences was evaluated in R version 3.6.1 using Levenshtein distances (stringdist) and unrooted phylogenetic trees (ape). TCRdb handled the public reads itself, with Q25 trimming in fastp and clone calling in MiXCR, and kept productive beta chains. Under each unique CDR3 protein, matching rows form one entry showing the most common genes and DNA. In this record, the V and J calls reflect TCRdb's handling and not the investigators' own analysis. Across this sample there are about 7,800 distinct CDR3 sequences, with about 50% seen only once. The ten largest clonotypes hold around an eighth of the sample.

The data originate from a study of vaccination and CD4 T cells after COVID-19 (dated by TCRdb to between 2021 and 2022). Describing the broader study: In the convalescent cohort there were six males and four females, among whom were two Hispanic individuals, seven Caucasians, two Asians and one multiracial person. In over 8 COVID-19 convalescent patients and several infection-naive healthy vaccine recipients, the spike-specific CD4+ TCR repertoire before mRNA vaccination was compared with the repertoire after mRNA vaccination. An earlier paper using these donors assessed, at the TCR clonotype level, memory CD4+ T cell crossreactivity between SARS-CoV-2 and common cold coronavirus spike proteins. Participants got two doses of the Pfizer-BioNTech BNT162b2 vaccine (n=8) or two doses of the Moderna mRNA-1273 vaccine (n=2). For stimulating the cultures, overlapping spike peptide pools were used, derived from SARS-CoV-2 as well as from the common cold coronaviruses HCoV-NL63, HCoV-OC43 and HCoV-229E. The time from the second vaccine dose to post-vaccine blood sampling had a median of around 72 days and ranged from about 12 to 250 days. Post-COVID blood samples from convalescent patients were collected a median of roughly 100 days after diagnosis, with a range of roughly 30 to 170 days. In control cultures, a CEFX viral epitope pool was used as positive control, an HIV-1 Nef peptide pool was used as negative control, or no peptide was added.

The CDR3 measures 14 amino acids from cysteine to phenylalanine. Just the 42-base CDR3 DNA is kept, in frame starting at base 1. Compared with germline, V lacks 6 bases and J lacks 2 bases; bases without a gene match: 5. The germline V gene provides CDR1 SNHLY and CDR2 FYNNEI. The sample's treatment or condition label, decoded: approximately 11-day PBMC culture with coronavirus spike peptide pools or control peptides (ViraFEST assay). CD4+ T cells from unexposed donors were collected before the COVID-19 pandemic (2011-2018). The ViraFEST assay, used in the study, expanded antigen-specific T cells with peptide pools and then identified the expanded clonotypes through TCR sequencing. Each well held roughly 2.2 million PBMCs cultured in IMDM containing roughly 5% human AB serum and approximately 10 IU/ml IL-2, with around 9.7 ug/ml peptide pools added. Half of the culture medium was replaced with fresh IL-2-containing medium on days 3 and 7. Once the cells had been in culture for around nine days, the EasySep CD4+ T cell isolation kit was used to isolate CD4+ T cells by negative selection. As cell numbers permitted, CD4+ T cells from unexposed donors were tested for reactivity to SARS-CoV-2 S and N and to four common cold coronavirus spike pools. Ficoll-Paque Plus gradient centrifugation was used to isolate PBMCs from whole blood, and the isolated PBMCs were then either used fresh or cryopreserved at -140C. Culture conditions were generally each tested in triplicate wells. The leukapheresis product for the unexposed donors was obtained through commercial purchase.

What the authors observed across the whole study: In convalescent patients, a median around 90% of post-vaccine SARS-CoV-2-reactive clones were detected only after vaccination, suggesting vaccine-specific priming. Of the vaccine-specific clones in convalescent patients, 304 of 307, or nearly all, reacted only to SARS-CoV-2 spike and did not cross-react with common cold coronaviruses. The median number of SARS-CoV-2-reactive clonotypes rose from 21 after infection to about 40 after vaccination, but the change was not significant. The study included relatively few convalescent patients and did not analyze early timepoints after natural infection.

Sequenced material: CD4+ T cells from blood, cultured in vitro. This clonotype was sampled from a human donor in good health. This chain joins TRBV2 to TRBJ1-2; 8 of the junction bases match TRBD1. The DNA reads TGTGCCAGCAGGTTACAGGGGGGAAACTATGGCTACACCTTC. It codes for CASRLQGGNYGYTF.